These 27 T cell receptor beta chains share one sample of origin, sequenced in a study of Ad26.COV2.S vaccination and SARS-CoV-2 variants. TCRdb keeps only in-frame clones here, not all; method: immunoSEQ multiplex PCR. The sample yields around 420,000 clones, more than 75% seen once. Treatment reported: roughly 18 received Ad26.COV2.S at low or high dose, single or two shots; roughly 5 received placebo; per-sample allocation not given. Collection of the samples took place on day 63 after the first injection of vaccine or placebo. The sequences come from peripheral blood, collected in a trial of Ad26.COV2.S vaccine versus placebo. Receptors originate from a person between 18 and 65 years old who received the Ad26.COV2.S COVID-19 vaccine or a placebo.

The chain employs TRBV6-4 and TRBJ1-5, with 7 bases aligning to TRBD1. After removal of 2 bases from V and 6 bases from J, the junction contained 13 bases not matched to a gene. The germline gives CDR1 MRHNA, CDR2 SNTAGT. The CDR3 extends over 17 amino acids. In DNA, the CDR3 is TGTGCCAGCAGTGACGGGATTGACAGGGTAAAGTTTCAGCCCCAGCATTTT. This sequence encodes CASSDGIDRVKFQPQHF.

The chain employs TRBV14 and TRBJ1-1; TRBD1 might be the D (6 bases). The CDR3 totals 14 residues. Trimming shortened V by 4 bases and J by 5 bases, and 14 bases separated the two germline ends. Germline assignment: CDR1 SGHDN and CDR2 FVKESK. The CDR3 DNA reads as TGTGCCAGCAGCCCTCAAAGGGGGGGGACTGAAGCTTTCTTT. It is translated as CASSPQRGGTEAFF.

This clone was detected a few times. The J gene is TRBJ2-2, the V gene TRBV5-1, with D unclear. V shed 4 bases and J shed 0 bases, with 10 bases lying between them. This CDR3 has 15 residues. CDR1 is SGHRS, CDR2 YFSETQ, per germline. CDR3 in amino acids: CASSPSGSNTGELFF. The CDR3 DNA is TGCGCCAGCAGCCCCTCAGGATCGAACACCGGGGAGCTGTTTTTT.

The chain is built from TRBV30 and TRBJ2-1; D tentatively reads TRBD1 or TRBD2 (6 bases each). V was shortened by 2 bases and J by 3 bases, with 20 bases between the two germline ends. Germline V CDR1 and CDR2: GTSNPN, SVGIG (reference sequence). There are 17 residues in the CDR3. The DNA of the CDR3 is TGTGCCTGGAGTAACTTGGGGGCGGGGCAGGTCTACAATGAGCAGTTCTTC. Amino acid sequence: CAWSNLGAGQVYNEQFF.

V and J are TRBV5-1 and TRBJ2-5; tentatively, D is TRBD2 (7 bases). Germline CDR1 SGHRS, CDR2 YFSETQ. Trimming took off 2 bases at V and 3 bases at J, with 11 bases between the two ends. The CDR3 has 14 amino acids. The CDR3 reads CASSFEGGEETQYF. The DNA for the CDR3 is TGCGCCAGCAGCTTTGAAGGGGGGGAAGAGACCCAGTACTTC.

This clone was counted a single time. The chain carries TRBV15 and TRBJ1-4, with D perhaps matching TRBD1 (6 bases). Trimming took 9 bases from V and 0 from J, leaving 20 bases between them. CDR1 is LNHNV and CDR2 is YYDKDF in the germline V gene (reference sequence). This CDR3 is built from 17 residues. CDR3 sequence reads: CATEKTGRPSTNEKLFF. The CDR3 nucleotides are TGTGCCACGGAAAAAACAGGGCGACCCTCAACTAATGAAAAACTGTTTTTT.

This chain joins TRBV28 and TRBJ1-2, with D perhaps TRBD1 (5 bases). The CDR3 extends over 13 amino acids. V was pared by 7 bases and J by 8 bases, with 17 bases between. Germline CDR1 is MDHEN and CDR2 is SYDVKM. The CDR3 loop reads CASTLTGDRGYTF. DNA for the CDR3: TGTGCCAGCACCTTAACGGGGGATAGGGGCTACACCTTC.

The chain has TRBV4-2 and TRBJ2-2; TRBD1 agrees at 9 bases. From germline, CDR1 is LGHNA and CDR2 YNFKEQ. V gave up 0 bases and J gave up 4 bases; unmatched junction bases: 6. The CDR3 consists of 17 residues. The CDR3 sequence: CASSQDLRDRATGELFF. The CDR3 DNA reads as TGTGCCAGCAGCCAAGATTTGAGGGACAGGGCCACCGGGGAGCTGTTTTTT.

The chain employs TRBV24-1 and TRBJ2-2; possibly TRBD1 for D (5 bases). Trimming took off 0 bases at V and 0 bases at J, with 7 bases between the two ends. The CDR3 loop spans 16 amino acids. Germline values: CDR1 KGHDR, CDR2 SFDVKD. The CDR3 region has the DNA TGTGCCACCAGTGATTTGGGACACTCGAACACCGGGGAGCTGTTTTTT. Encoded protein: CATSDLGHSNTGELFF.

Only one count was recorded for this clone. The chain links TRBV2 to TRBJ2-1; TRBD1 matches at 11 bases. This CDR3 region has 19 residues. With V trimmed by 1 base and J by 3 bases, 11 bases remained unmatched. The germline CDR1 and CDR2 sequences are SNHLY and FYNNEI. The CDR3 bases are TGTGCCAGCAGTGAAGGGACAGGGGGCTTTCTAACTTACTACAATGAGCAGTTCTTC. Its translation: CASSEGTGGFLTYYNEQFF.

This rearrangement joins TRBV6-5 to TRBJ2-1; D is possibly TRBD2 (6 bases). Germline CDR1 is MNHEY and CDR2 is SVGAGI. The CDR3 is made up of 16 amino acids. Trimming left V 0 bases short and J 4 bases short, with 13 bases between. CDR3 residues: CASSYSALAEYNEQFF. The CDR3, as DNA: TGTGCCAGCAGTTACTCGGCACTAGCAGAGTACAATGAGCAGTTCTTC.

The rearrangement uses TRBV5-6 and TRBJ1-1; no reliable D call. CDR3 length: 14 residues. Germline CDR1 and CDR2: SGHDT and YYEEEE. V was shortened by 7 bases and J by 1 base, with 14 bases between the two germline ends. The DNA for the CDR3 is TGTGCCAGCCAACGCGGCACCTCGAACACTGAAGCTTTCTTT. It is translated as CASQRGTSNTEAFF. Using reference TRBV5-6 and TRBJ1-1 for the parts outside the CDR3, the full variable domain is DAGVTQSPTHLIKTRGQQVTLRCSPKSGHDTVSWYQQALGQGPQFIFQYYEEEERQRGNFPDRFSGHQFPNYSSELNVNALLLGDSALYLCASQRGTSNTEAFFGQGTRLTVV.

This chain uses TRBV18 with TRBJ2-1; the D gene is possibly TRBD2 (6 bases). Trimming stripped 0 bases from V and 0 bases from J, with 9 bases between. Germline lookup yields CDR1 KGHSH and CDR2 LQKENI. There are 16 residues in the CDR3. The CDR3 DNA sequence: TGTGCCAGCTCACCACCGGGACTTAGCTCCTACAATGAGCAGTTCTTC. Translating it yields CASSPPGLSSYNEQFF.

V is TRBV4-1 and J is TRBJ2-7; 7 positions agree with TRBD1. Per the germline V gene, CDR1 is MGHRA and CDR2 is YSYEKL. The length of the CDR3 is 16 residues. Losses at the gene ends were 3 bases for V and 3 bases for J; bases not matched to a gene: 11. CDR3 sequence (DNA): TGCGCCAGCAGCCACGCGAGTACAGGGGCCCTCTACGAGCAGTACTTC. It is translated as CASSHASTGALYEQYF.

CDR3 sequence: CASSLYGPDSSSGNTIYF. The CDR3 DNA reads TGTGCCAGCAGCTTATATGGTCCGGACAGCTCCTCTGGAAACACCATATATTTT. The chain employs TRBV7-2 and TRBJ1-3; possibly TRBD1 for D (6 bases). Trimming took off 2 bases at V and 0 bases at J, with 17 bases between the two ends. There are 18 residues in the CDR3. Germline loops: CDR1 SGHTA, CDR2 FQGNSA.

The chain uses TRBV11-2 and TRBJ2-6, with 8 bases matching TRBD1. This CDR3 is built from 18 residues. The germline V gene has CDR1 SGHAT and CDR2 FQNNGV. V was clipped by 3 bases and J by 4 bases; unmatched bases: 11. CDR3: CASSFLHGQGIGANVLTF. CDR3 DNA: TGTGCCAGCAGCTTCCTCCATGGACAGGGAATCGGGGCCAACGTCCTGACTTTC. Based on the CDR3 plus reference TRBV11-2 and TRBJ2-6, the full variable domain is EAGVAQSPRYKIIEKRQSVAFWCNPISGHATLYWYQQILGQGPKLLIQFQNNGVVDDSQLPKDRFSAERLKGVDSTLKIQPAKLEDSAVYLCASSFLHGQGIGANVLTFGAGSRLTVL.

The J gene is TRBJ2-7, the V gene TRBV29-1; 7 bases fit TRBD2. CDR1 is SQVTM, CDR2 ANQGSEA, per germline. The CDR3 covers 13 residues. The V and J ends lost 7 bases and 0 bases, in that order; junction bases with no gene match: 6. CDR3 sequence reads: CSASGAPSYEQYF. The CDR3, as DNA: TGCAGCGCCAGCGGGGCGCCCTCCTACGAGCAGTACTTC.

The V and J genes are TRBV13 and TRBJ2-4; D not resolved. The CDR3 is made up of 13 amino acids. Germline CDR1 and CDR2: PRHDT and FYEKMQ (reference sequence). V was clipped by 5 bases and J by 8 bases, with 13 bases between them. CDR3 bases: TGTGCCAGCAGCGTGGGCCGGGTGGACATTCAGTACTTC. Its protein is CASSVGRVDIQYF.

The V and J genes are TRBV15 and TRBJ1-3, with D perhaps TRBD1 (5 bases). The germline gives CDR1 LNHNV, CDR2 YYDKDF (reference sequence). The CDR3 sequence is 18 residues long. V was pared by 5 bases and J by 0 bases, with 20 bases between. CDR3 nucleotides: TGTGCCACCAGCGCCCCTTGGGGGGGGACTTACTCTGGAAACACCATATATTTT. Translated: CATSAPWGGTYSGNTIYF.

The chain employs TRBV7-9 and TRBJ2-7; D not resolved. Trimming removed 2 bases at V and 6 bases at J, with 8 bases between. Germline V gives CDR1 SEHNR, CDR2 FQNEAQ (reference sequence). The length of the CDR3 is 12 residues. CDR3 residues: CASSLSFSEQYF. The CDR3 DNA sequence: TGTGCCAGCAGCTTAAGTTTTTCCGAGCAGTACTTC.

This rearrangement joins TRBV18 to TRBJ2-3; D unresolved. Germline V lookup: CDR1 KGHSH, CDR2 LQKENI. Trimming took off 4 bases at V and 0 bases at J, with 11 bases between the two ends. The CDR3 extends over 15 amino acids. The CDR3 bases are TGTGCCAGCTCACACAGAGTGGCTAGCACAGATACGCAGTATTTT. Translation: CASSHRVASTDTQYF. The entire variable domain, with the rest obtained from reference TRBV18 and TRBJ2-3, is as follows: NAGVMQNPRHLVRRRGQEARLRCSPMKGHSHVYWYRQLPEEGLKFMVYLQKENIIDESGMPKERFSAEFPKEGPSILRIQQVVRGDSAAYFCASSHRVASTDTQYFGPGTRLTVL.

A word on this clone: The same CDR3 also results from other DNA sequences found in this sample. This chain's CDR3 is CASSQVYNEQFF. Written as DNA, the CDR3 is TGTGCCAGCAGCCAGGTCTACAATGAGCAGTTCTTC. The chain uses TRBV14 and TRBJ2-1; D is unclear. The germline V gene has CDR1 SGHDN and CDR2 FVKESK. V shed 3 bases and J shed 3 bases, with 3 bases lying between them. The CDR3 has 12 amino acids.

CDR3 residues: CASSYGSRGLTSYGYTF. The CDR3 DNA is TGTGCCAGCAGTTACGGTTCTAGGGGGTTGACGAGCTATGGCTACACCTTC. V gene TRBV6-2 or TRBV6-3 combines with J gene TRBJ1-2; possibly TRBD1 for D (6 bases). The CDR3 length is 17 residues. V lost 2 bases and J lost 4, with 20 bases in between. CDR1 and CDR2 (germline): MNHEY, SVGEGT.

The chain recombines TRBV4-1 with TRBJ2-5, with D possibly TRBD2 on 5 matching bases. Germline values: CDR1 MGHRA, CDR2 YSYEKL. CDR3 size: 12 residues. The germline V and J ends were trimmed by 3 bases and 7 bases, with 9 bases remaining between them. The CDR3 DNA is TGCGCCAGCAGCCAGGAGGTTGGGACCCAGTACTTC. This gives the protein CASSQEVGTQYF.

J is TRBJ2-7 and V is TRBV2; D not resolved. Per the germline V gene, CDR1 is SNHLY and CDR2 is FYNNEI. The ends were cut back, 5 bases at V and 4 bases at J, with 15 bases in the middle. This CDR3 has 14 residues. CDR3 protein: CASSSPSTSYEQYF. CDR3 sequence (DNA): TGTGCCAGCAGTTCCCCTTCGACCAGTTACGAGCAGTACTTC.

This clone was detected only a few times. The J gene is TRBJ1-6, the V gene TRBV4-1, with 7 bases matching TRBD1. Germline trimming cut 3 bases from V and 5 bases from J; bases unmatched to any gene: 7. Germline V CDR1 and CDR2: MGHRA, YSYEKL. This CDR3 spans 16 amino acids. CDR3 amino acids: CASSQPRGEHNSPLHF. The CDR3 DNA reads TGCGCCAGCAGCCAGCCCAGGGGGGAACATAATTCACCCCTCCACTTT.

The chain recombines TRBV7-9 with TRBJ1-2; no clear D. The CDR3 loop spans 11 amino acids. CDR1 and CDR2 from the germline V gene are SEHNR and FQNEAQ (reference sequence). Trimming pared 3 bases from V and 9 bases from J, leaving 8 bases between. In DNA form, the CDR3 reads TGTGCCAGCAGCTTGAGTTGGAGCTACACCTTC. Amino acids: CASSLSWSYTF. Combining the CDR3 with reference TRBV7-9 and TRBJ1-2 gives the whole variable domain DTGVSQNPRHKITKRGQNVTFRCDPISEHNRLYWYRQTLGQGPEFLTYFQNEAQLEKSRLLSDRFSAERPKGSFSTLEIQRTEQGDSAMYLCASSLSWSYTFGSGTRLTVV.